Presented here are 16 T cell receptor beta chains from one specimen sequenced in a study of graft-versus-host responses after intestinal transplantation (TCRdb year 2021). This specimen's time point label, per the study, means: cells obtained before transplantation from donor or recipient. Library generation was performed with the immunoSEQ multiplex PCR assay. TCRdb mirrors the immuneACCESS table, restricted to in-frame sequences. Some clones are absent from its copies; in checked studies, under half trace to an unresolved V gene, and the reason for the others is unknown. The sample table shows 90,000 to 120,000 clones, and roughly 87% are seen once. The ten largest account for around 0.73% of the sample. No antigen has been assigned to these receptors. The sequencing here drew on unstimulated CD4+ T cells sorted from spleen or lymph node cells, taken before transplant. The receptors shown here come from a human donor who was the organ donor for an intestinal transplant.

The chain couples TRBV7-9 to TRBJ1-6; TRBD1 might be the D (6 bases). V lost 3 bases to trimming and J lost 10 bases, with 16 bases between them. The germline gives CDR1 SEHNR, CDR2 FQNEAQ (reference sequence). The CDR3 is 15 amino acids. The chain's CDR3 is CASSFGGGGSSPLHF. CDR3 nucleotides: TGTGCCAGCAGCTTCGGAGGGGGAGGGAGCTCACCCCTCCACTTT.

This clone was found a few times. The chain links TRBV4-2 to TRBJ1-6; D may be TRBD1 (6 bases). This CDR3 region has 17 residues. Germline V gene data show CDR1 as LGHNA and CDR2 as YNFKEQ. V dropped 0 bases and J dropped 13 bases, with 22 bases sitting between them. The CDR3 spells CASSQESWVHRVTPLHF. The CDR3 bases are TGTGCCAGCAGCCAAGAAAGTTGGGTACACAGGGTAACCCCCCTCCACTTT.

The chain couples TRBV2 to TRBJ1-2; D is uncertain. Germline CDR1 SNHLY, CDR2 FYNNEI. With 3 bases removed from V and 3 bases from J, the gap between germline ends came to 14 bases. This CDR3 is 15 amino acids long. The CDR3, as DNA: TGTGCCAGCAGTGACCGACGGGAAGACTACTATGGCTACACCTTC. This encodes CASSDRREDYYGYTF.

The J gene is TRBJ2-6, the V gene TRBV5-4; D is ambiguous. Germline-derived CDR1 and CDR2 are SGHNT and YYREEE (reference sequence). V lost 2 bases, J lost 0 bases, and 6 bases lay in between. The CDR3 sequence is 15 residues long. In nucleotides, the CDR3 is TGTGCCAGCAGCTTAGGCGGCTCTGGGGCCAACGTCCTGACTTTC. This encodes CASSLGGSGANVLTF.

The chain is built from TRBV29-1 and TRBJ2-4, with a tentative D call TRBD2 (5 bases). The V end was cut by 6 bases, the J end by 0 bases, with 15 bases between. CDR1 is SQVTM and CDR2 is ANQGSEA in the germline V gene. This CDR3 contains 15 residues. The CDR3 here is CSVRLSAGAKNIQYF. DNA of the CDR3: TGCAGCGTACGACTGTCGGCGGGAGCCAAAAACATTCAGTACTTC.

The chain has TRBV7-9 and TRBJ1-3; D unresolved. Trimming stripped 11 bases from V and 1 base from J, with 6 bases between. Germline CDR1 is SEHNR and CDR2 is FQNEAQ (reference sequence). This CDR3 is 11 amino acids long. The CDR3 reads CAASSGNTIYF. The CDR3 nucleotides are TGTGCCGCCTCATCTGGAAACACCATATATTTT.

V and J are TRBV9 and TRBJ2-6, with D unresolved. V shed 1 base and J shed 4 bases, with 15 bases lying between them. Germline V gene lookup returns CDR1 SGDLS and CDR2 YYNGEE. The CDR3 consists of 17 residues. Written as DNA, the CDR3 is TGTGCCAGCAGCGTACAACCGTCTGGAGACGGGGCCAACGTCCTGACTTTC. Its translation: CASSVQPSGDGANVLTF. The full variable domain, its missing parts supplied by reference TRBV9 and TRBJ2-6, is DSGVTQTPKHLITATGQRVTLRCSPRSGDLSVYWYQQSLDQGLQFLIQYYNGEERAKGNILERFSAQQFPDLHSELNLSSLELGDSALYFCASSVQPSGDGANVLTFGAGSRLTVL.

The rearrangement joins TRBV28 to TRBJ1-6, with TRBD1 matching 8 bases. The V gene end was trimmed by 10 bases and the J gene end by 4 bases; junction bases not matched to a gene: 9. Germline CDR1 is MDHEN and CDR2 is SYDVKM. The CDR3 totals 15 residues. CDR3 sequence (DNA): TGTGCCACTCGTTCCGGGACAGGTTATAATTCACCCCTCCACTTT. Amino acids: CATRSGTGYNSPLHF.

J is TRBJ2-5 and V is TRBV5-1; possibly TRBD2 for D (5 bases). This CDR3 is built from 14 residues. Germline CDR1 is SGHRS and CDR2 is YFSETQ. V shed 2 bases and J shed 2 bases, with 10 bases lying between them. CDR3 DNA sequence: TGCGCCAGCAGCTTCGGGTCGGGGCAAGAGACCCAGTACTTC. Amino acid sequence: CASSFGSGQETQYF.

The genes are TRBV20-1 and TRBJ2-1, with unresolved D. Trimming took off 5 bases at V and 5 bases at J, with 7 bases between the two ends. The CDR3 loop spans 11 amino acids. CDR1 DFQATT and CDR2 SNEGSKA come from the germline V gene (reference sequence). In nucleotides, the CDR3 is TGCAGTGCTCACCGAAACAATGAGCAGTTCTTC. Its protein is CSAHRNNEQFF.

DNA for the CDR3: TGTGCCAGCAGTAATTCGGGACAGGGGAGGGGGATCTATGGCTACACCTTC. Amino acids: CASSNSGQGRGIYGYTF. This rearrangement joins TRBV28 to TRBJ1-2; TRBD1 aligns across 10 bases. CDR1 and CDR2 (germline): MDHEN, SYDVKM. Unmatched junction bases numbered 13, after V lost 5 bases and J lost 4 bases. This CDR3 has 17 amino acids.

This sequence joins TRBV11-2 and TRBJ1-1; D unclear. The germline V gene encodes CDR1 SGHAT and CDR2 FQNNGV. The CDR3 extends over 13 amino acids. The V end lost 3 bases, the J end lost 1 base, and 6 bases lay between the germline ends. The CDR3, as DNA: TGTGCCAGCAGCTTGAGGGCGAACACTGAAGCTTTCTTT. It is translated as CASSLRANTEAFF.

A few counts support this clone. The chain has TRBV6-1 and TRBJ1-3; no clear D gene. The germline V gene encodes CDR1 MNHNS and CDR2 SASEGT. The V end lost 7 bases, the J end lost 1 base, and 8 bases lay between the germline ends. This CDR3 has 13 amino acids. CDR3 region: CASTIGSGNTIYF. In DNA form, the CDR3 reads TGTGCCAGCACTATCGGGTCTGGAAACACCATATATTTT.

This clone occurred a few times. The chain carries TRBV5-1 and TRBJ2-7; 7 nucleotides line up with TRBD1. The CDR3 is 13 residues long. CDR1 and CDR2 (germline): SGHRS, YFSETQ. V shed 4 bases, J shed 3 bases, and the junction held 4 bases outside the gene matches. CDR3 loop: CASSRDRYYEQYF. As DNA, the CDR3 is TGCGCCAGCAGCCGGGACAGATACTACGAGCAGTACTTC.

The J gene is TRBJ1-5, the V gene TRBV2; possible D gene TRBD1, 5 bases. The CDR3 covers 16 residues. Trimming took off 5 bases at V and 2 bases at J, with 16 bases between the two ends. Germline V gene lookup returns CDR1 SNHLY and CDR2 FYNNEI. This CDR3 reads CASSIRRDLGNQPQHF. The CDR3 DNA is TGTGCCAGCAGTATACGCCGGGACTTGGGCAATCAGCCCCAGCATTTT. The full variable domain, rest sourced from reference TRBV2 and TRBJ1-5, is EPEVTQTPSHQVTQMGQEVILRCVPISNHLYFYWYRQILGQKVEFLVSFYNNEISEKSEIFDDQFSVERPDGSNFTLKIRSTKLEDSAMYFCASSIRRDLGNQPQHFGDGTRLSIL.

The rearrangement links TRBV7-9 to TRBJ2-5, with 8 nucleotides matching TRBD1. The J call may be incorrect, as the DNA end agrees better with TRBJ2-7. The germline gives CDR1 SEHNR, CDR2 FQNEAQ (reference sequence). This CDR3 comprises 15 residues. DNA for the CDR3: TGTGCCAGCAGCTTAGCGTGGGACAGGCGGTACGAGCAGTACTTC. Translated, it gives CASSLAWDRRYEQYF.